This TCR beta chain was documented in a study of blood T cell repertoires in COVID-19. Using immunoSEQ multiplex PCR, the repertoire was profiled, and TCRdb retains in-frame clones only, with some absent. Seen here are around 260,000 clones, around 86% observed once, and the top ten hold 2.5% to 3%. Germline lookup yields CDR1 LGHNA and CDR2 YSLEER. Trimming pared 0 bases from V and 10 bases from J, leaving 13 bases between. This CDR3 contains 14 residues. The V gene is TRBV4-3, the J gene TRBJ2-1; weak D call: TRBD1 (5 bases). Material: peripheral blood. The sequence came from a woman in her twenties or thirties with active or convalescent COVID-19. The CDR3 spells CASSQDTGNREQFF. The CDR3 nucleotides read TGCGCCAGCAGCCAAGATACAGGAAACAGGGAGCAGTTCTTC.